This entry describes one T cell receptor (beta chain). Its antigen is unidentified. cDNA encoding TCRalpha and TCRbeta underwent two nested PCRs of approximately 17 and 9 cycles, each of which was followed by bead purification. TCRdb reanalyzed the 5' RACE reads and collapses them to one entry per CDR3 protein, without DNA. The sample includes 150,000 to 200,000 distinct CDR3 sequences. The V gene's germline CDR1 is MNHEY and CDR2 SVGEGT. The CDR3 sequence is 14 residues long. These data come from a study of monozygotic twins with inflammatory bowel disease. Study findings and constraints: Diversity of TCRbeta measured by inverse Simpson was lower in IBD patients than in healthy co-twins.

J is TRBJ2-1 and V is TRBV6-2 or TRBV6-3; TCRdb's assignment of TRBD1 cannot be checked, as there is no DNA. The sample was blood. The sequence was collected from a human donor with ulcerative colitis or Crohn's disease, or a healthy co-twin of an affected twin (not recorded which). The CDR3: CASSGTGVHNEQFF.